This T cell receptor (beta chain) was sequenced for a study of T cells in Graves' hyperthyroidism and ophthalmopathy. For ophthalmopathy patients, the Clinical Activity Score was at least 3 and the NOSPECS grade at least 4; duration was under 3 months. Pregnant or lactating patients were excluded, as were those with uncontrolled infection or other autoimmune disease. The investigators amplified TCR beta CDR3 regions from RNA transcripts. Using the HTBI primer set, a first-round RT-PCR was run on the TCR CDR3. Via MiXCR, TCRdb re-called the multiplex PCR reads, giving one row per CDR3 protein. The sample holds about 400,000 distinct CDR3 sequences, roughly 15% seen once. Broader study findings: Ophthalmopathy could be told apart from stable hyperthyroidism with a 13 V-J model.

This clonotype was found many times. Its antigen is still unknown. The source material was blood. This TCR was recovered from a woman aged 55-69 years with Graves' ophthalmopathy.

CDR3 sequence (DNA): TGTGCCGTCGGGACACCCAATCAGCCCCAGCATTTT. This encodes CAVGTPNQPQHF. This sequence joins TRBV10-3 and TRBJ1-5, with a possible D match to TRBD1 (6 bases). V lost 11 bases, J lost 3 bases, and 11 bases lay in between. The CDR3 runs to 12 residues. Germline V gene data show CDR1 as ENHRY and CDR2 as SYGVKD.